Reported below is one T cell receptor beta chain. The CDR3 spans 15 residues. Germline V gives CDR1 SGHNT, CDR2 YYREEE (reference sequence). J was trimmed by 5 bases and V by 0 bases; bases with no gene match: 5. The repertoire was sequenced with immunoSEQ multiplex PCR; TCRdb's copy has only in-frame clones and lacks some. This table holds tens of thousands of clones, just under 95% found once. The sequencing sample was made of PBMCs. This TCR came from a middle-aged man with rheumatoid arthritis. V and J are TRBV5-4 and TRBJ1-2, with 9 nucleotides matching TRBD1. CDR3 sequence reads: CASSLDRGLGYGYTF. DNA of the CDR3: TGTGCCAGCAGCTTGGACAGGGGGCTCGGGTATGGCTACACCTTC.